One T cell receptor (beta chain) is described in this entry. CD45RO negativity and positive selection for CCR7 defined naive CD8 cells, a population that excluded terminally differentiated effector memory CD45RA+ cells. Clones were sequenced by immunoSEQ multiplex PCR, and TCRdb holds only the in-frame ones, with some missing. The table shows around 560,000 clones, with around 96% occurring only once. The CDR3 is 13 residues long. Per germline, CDR1 SGHAT and CDR2 FQNNGV. The germline V and J ends were trimmed by 6 bases and 7 bases, with 12 bases remaining between them. This sample is drawn from a study of shared clonotypes between healthy human individuals.

The V gene is TRBV11-2, the J gene TRBJ2-2, with D tentatively TRBD1 (6 bases). Sample: naive CD8+ T cells sorted from blood. This clonotype originated in a woman aged 25 to 39 in good health. This CDR3 is CASREQGDGELFF. In DNA form, the CDR3 reads TGTGCCAGCAGAGAACAGGGAGACGGGGAGCTGTTTTTT.